This T cell receptor beta chain was recovered during a study of blood T cell repertoires in COVID-19 (dated by TCRdb to about 2020). In the study overall: The collaborator samples originated in the United States, Italy and Spain and spanned the acute and convalescent phases of COVID-19. The repertoires were made available in a free public database intended to serve as a resource for research on the immune response to SARS-CoV-2. Where available, HLA class I and class II types were obtained from metadata supplied by the sample provider rather than from assay-based typing. The samples were drawn from the first 160 participants of the ongoing ImmuneRACE study and from 1,254 subjects provided by 6 global collaborators. Sample metadata almost always included a de-identified subject ID, COVID-19 status, age in years and sex. The material from the prospective study consisted of cDNA or gDNA derived from T cells, B-cell-depleted T cells, or PBMCs. Subjects who had been exposed to COVID-19, were actively infected with it, or had recovered from it provided the deeply sampled blood TCRbeta repertoires that made up the dataset. Overall results and qualifications from the work: How much clinical and demographic metadata was included differed by source and by participant, and the metadata was provided uncurated.

The immunoSEQ Assay, a bias-controlled multiplex PCR, was used to amplify TCRbeta CDR3 regions from genomic DNA. Per the original workflow: Within the assay, amplification of reference gene primers was used to estimate how many nucleated cells each sample contained. Sequence reads were collapsed and filtered to measure the absolute abundance of every unique TCRbeta CDR3 rearrangement. For each sample, productive Simpson clonality was calculated as the square root of Simpson's diversity index over productive rearrangements. The table comes from immuneACCESS by way of TCRdb, which keeps in-frame sequences with V and J called. Part of the clones is missing from these tables; in studies checked, under half for an unresolved V gene and the rest for unknown reasons. The DNA gave D and trimming, while V, J and clone size come from that table. In this sample the table shows over 100,000 clones, around nine tenths of which occur a single time. Together, the top ten hold about an eighth of the sample.

Trimmed from V: 8 bases; trimmed from J: 1 base; junction bases lacking a gene match: 5. The CDR3 goes from the cysteine to the phenylalanine over 14 residues. Here the CDR3 DNA is all that survives: 42 bases in frame from base 1. For CDR1 and CDR2, the germline V gene lists ENHRY and SYGVKD. In Seattle, one collaborating source enrolled patients while the infection was active and tracked those patients longitudinally over the course of disease. The collaborating institutions used their own protocols to collect whole blood in K2EDTA tubes. For TCRbeta analysis, collaborator samples were shipped as frozen whole blood, as isolated PBMCs, or as DNA extracted from either sample type. The table lists this clone with a count of one. Its binding antigen is unknown. Per-base quality was not reported, and no clone a single base away is much larger than it.

Sequenced material: peripheral blood. This sequence originates from a woman in her 70s with COVID-19, enrolled during active disease. Recombination connected TRBV10-3 to TRBJ2-5, and 9 bases in between align with TRBD1. DNA sequence: TGTGCCATCGCCCTGGGACAGGGCCAAGAGACCCAGTACTTC. The resulting protein is CAIALGQGQETQYF.